These 32 T cell receptor beta chains originate from one sample sequenced in a study of control samples from healthy donors and cancer patients (dated by TCRdb to the early 2020s). The library was built by means of the immunoSEQ multiplex PCR assay. Held by TCRdb, this immuneACCESS table contains in-frame sequences only and omits some clones. Under half of the omission traces to an unresolved V gene where checked; the cause of the rest is unknown. The sample table holds some 120,000 clones, of which 87% were seen once. The ten largest clones add up to about 12% of the sample. Sequencing was carried out using blood. These receptors were obtained from a man aged 25 to 40 in good health.

This clone was observed a single time. The chain is built from TRBV20-1 and TRBJ1-5; 9 bases match TRBD1. This CDR3 region has 14 residues. Germline lookup yields CDR1 DFQATT and CDR2 SNEGSKA (reference sequence). J gave up 4 bases and V 3 bases, and 4 bases lay outside the gene matches. The CDR3 loop is CSASGGTGNQPQHF. The CDR3 coding sequence is TGCAGTGCTAGTGGGGGGACAGGGAATCAGCCCCAGCATTTT.

The rearrangement uses TRBV24-1 and TRBJ1-5; no clear D. The V end lost 3 bases, the J end lost 4 bases, and 15 bases lay between the germline ends. Germline V gene lookup returns CDR1 KGHDR and CDR2 SFDVKD. CDR3 size: 16 residues. DNA of the CDR3: TGTGCCACCAGTGATGGGAGAGGGCCTGGGAATCAGCCCCAGCATTTT. Its protein is CATSDGRGPGNQPQHF.

The V call is TRBV21-1, the J call TRBJ1-3. TRBV21-1 is shown as a pseudogene. This CDR3 has 15 amino acids. For the CDR3, the DNA is TGTGCCAGCATCAAAGGGGGAGGGACTGGAAACACCATATATTTT. Encoded protein: CASIKGGGTGNTIYF.

The chain is built from TRBV9 and TRBJ1-1, with D unresolved. Trimming removed 4 bases from V and 1 base from J, with 2 bases in between. Germline-derived CDR1 and CDR2 are SGDLS and YYNGEE. The CDR3 runs to 11 residues. The CDR3 loop reads CASSPNTEAFF. In DNA form, the CDR3 reads TGTGCCAGCAGCCCGAACACTGAAGCTTTCTTT.

This rearrangement joins TRBV6-1 to TRBJ1-3; perhaps TRBD1 as D (6 bases). The germline V and J ends were trimmed by 3 bases and 0 bases, with 9 bases remaining between them. CDR3 size: 15 residues. The germline gives CDR1 MNHNS, CDR2 SASEGT. The CDR3 is CASSETGISGNTIYF. In nucleotides, the CDR3 is TGTGCCAGCAGTGAGACAGGTATCTCTGGAAACACCATATATTTT.

The rearrangement joins TRBV5-1 to TRBJ2-3; D is ambiguous. Per germline, CDR1 SGHRS and CDR2 YFSETQ. Trimming removed 4 bases at V and 4 bases at J, with 16 bases between. CDR3 length equals 15 residues. The CDR3 spells CASSQDPQPSDTQYF. In DNA form, the CDR3 reads TGCGCCAGCAGCCAAGACCCCCAACCTTCAGATACGCAGTATTTT.

J is TRBJ1-1 and V is TRBV19; D might be TRBD1 (5 bases). Germline values: CDR1 LNHDA, CDR2 SQIVND (reference sequence). Deletions cut 10 bases from V and 6 bases from J, with 21 bases between. The CDR3 has 14 amino acids. DNA of the CDR3: TGTGCCACTTATCCGAATATAGGGGCTTCTGAAGCTTTCTTT. Protein: CATYPNIGASEAFF.

This chain joins TRBV4-1 and TRBJ1-2; weak D call: TRBD1 (6 bases). The CDR3 contains 13 residues. The V and J ends lost 4 bases and 6 bases respectively, with 12 bases between them. CDR1 is MGHRA and CDR2 is YSYEKL in the germline V gene. The CDR3 nucleotides are TGCGCCAGCAGCCCCTGGGGGGGCCATGGCTACACCTTC. Encoded protein: CASSPWGGHGYTF.

The DNA of the CDR3 is TGTGCCAGTAGCGAGGGACTAACGAACACCGGGGAGCTGTTTTTT. Translated, it gives CASSEGLTNTGELFF. This chain links TRBV19 with TRBJ2-2; 7 bases map to TRBD2. Looked up from germline, CDR1 is LNHDA and CDR2 is SQIVND (reference sequence). V dropped 6 bases and J dropped 0; count of bases not matched to a gene: 4. The CDR3 covers 15 residues.

The chain has TRBV5-6 and TRBJ1-5; no clear D gene. The CDR3 covers 15 residues. V lost 0 bases to trimming and J lost 6 bases, with 13 bases between them. Germline CDR1 and CDR2: SGHDT and YYEEEE. The CDR3 DNA reads TGTGCCAGCAGCTTGGCCGTTGAGGAGGGTCAGCCCCAGCATTTT. Translated: CASSLAVEEGQPQHF.

The chain joins TRBV3-1 (or the pseudogene TRBV3-2) to TRBJ1-4; D gene uncertain. This CDR3 comprises 13 residues. V lost 5 bases and J 4 bases, leaving 8 bases between the germline ends. In germline, CDR1 is LGHDT, CDR2 YNNKEL (reference sequence). The CDR3 DNA reads TGTGCCAGCAGCGGCGGGTATAATGAAAAACTGTTTTTT. Amino acids: CASSGGYNEKLFF.

The chain carries TRBV7-3 and TRBJ2-7; TRBD1 might be the D (5 bases). The CDR3 length is 15 residues. Germline CDR1 and CDR2: SGHTA and FQGTGA. Trimming stripped 0 bases from V and 7 bases from J, with 16 bases between. The DNA for the CDR3 is TGTGCCAGCAGCTTAACGAGTCCGGACACGGGTGAGCAGTACTTC. Its protein is CASSLTSPDTGEQYF.

The DNA of the CDR3 is TGCGCCAGCAGCCCGGGGGGGACAGGGAACACCGGGGAGCTGTTTTTT. It translates to CASSPGGTGNTGELFF. The chain has TRBV5-1 and TRBJ2-2, with D possibly called TRBD1 or TRBD2 (8 bases each). V lost 4 bases to trimming and J lost 1 base, with 14 bases between them. The germline V gene encodes CDR1 SGHRS and CDR2 YFSETQ. The CDR3 sequence is 16 residues long.

The chain uses TRBV25-1 and TRBJ1-3; 8 bases line up with TRBD1. With V trimmed by 3 bases and J by 0 bases, 7 bases remained unmatched. CDR3 length: 17 amino acids. Germline values: CDR1 MGHDK, CDR2 SYGVNS. The CDR3 DNA is TGTGCCAGCAGTGAGTCCGGGACAGGTTCCTCTGGAAACACCATATATTTT. It specifies CASSESGTGSSGNTIYF. Full variable domain (remainder filled in from reference TRBV25-1 and TRBJ1-3): EADIYQTPRYLVIGTGKKITLECSQTMGHDKMYWYQQDPGMELHLIHYSYGVNSTEKGDLSSESTVSRIRTEHFPLTLESARPSHTSQYLCASSESGTGSSGNTIYFGEGSWLTVV.

V and J are TRBV5-6 and TRBJ1-1; D is uncertain. The CDR3 has 15 residues. The germline V and J ends were trimmed by 1 base and 0 bases, with 10 bases remaining between them. Germline CDR1 SGHDT, CDR2 YYEEEE. The CDR3 reads CASSLWAAMNTEAFF. The DNA for the CDR3 is TGTGCCAGCAGCTTGTGGGCAGCTATGAACACTGAAGCTTTCTTT.

This clone was observed once. The CDR3 DNA is TGTGCCAGCAGCTTAGACTGGGCCAACACTGAAGCTTTCTTT. It codes for CASSLDWANTEAFF. The genes are TRBV7-9 and TRBJ1-1; D unclear. There are 14 residues in the CDR3. Germline V gene lookup returns CDR1 SEHNR and CDR2 FQNEAQ (reference sequence). Trimming left V 1 base short and J 2 bases short, with 8 bases between.

The chain links TRBV19 to TRBJ1-1; D remains unclear. Trimming took off 7 bases at V and 0 bases at J, with 15 bases between the two ends. The germline gives CDR1 LNHDA, CDR2 SQIVND (reference sequence). This CDR3 spans 15 amino acids. The CDR3 protein is CASIPSDYLNTEAFF. The CDR3 DNA follows: TGTGCCAGTATCCCCAGCGATTACTTGAACACTGAAGCTTTCTTT.

The chain links TRBV19 to TRBJ1-6, with 8 positions matching TRBD1. Losses at the gene ends were 5 bases for V and 6 bases for J; bases not matched to a gene: 12. There are 17 residues in the CDR3. Germline CDR1 LNHDA, CDR2 SQIVND (reference sequence). The DNA of the CDR3 is TGTGCCAGTAGTTCCTACTCGACAGGGGCGGCTAATTCACCCCTCCACTTT. Protein sequence: CASSSYSTGAANSPLHF.

In its sample, this clone was seen once. This chain uses TRBV10-3 with TRBJ2-2; 9 positions agree with TRBD1. The CDR3 runs 16 residues. CDR1 and CDR2 (germline): ENHRY, SYGVKD. V trimming: 6 bases; J trimming: 2 bases; junction bases outside the gene matches: 7. CDR3 DNA sequence: TGTGCCATCAGAGGAACAGGGGGCCTTAACACCGGGGAGCTGTTTTTT. This translates into CAIRGTGGLNTGELFF.

J is TRBJ1-2 and V is TRBV11-2; D is unclear. Looked up from germline, CDR1 is SGHAT and CDR2 is FQNNGV. The CDR3 covers 14 residues. Trimming cost V 2 bases and J 4 bases, with 11 bases left between them. The CDR3 nucleotides are TGTGCCAGCAGCTTAATCCCACACAGCTATGGCTACACCTTC. Amino acid sequence: CASSLIPHSYGYTF.

This clone occurred once. This chain joins TRBV6-5 and TRBJ1-5; tentative D call: TRBD1 (6 bases). The CDR3 spans 15 residues. The germline V gene has CDR1 MNHEY and CDR2 SVGAGI. Deletions cut 2 bases from V and 0 bases from J, with 8 bases between. Here the CDR3 DNA reads TGTGCCAGCAGTTACGGGGGCTATAGCAATCAGCCCCAGCATTTT. Translated: CASSYGGYSNQPQHF.

The gene calls are TRBV5-1 and TRBJ2-1, with 7 bases matching TRBD2. The length of the CDR3 is 15 residues. V shed 0 bases and J 8 bases; nucleotides not matched to a gene: 8. Germline CDR1 reads SGHRS; CDR2 reads YFSETQ. The CDR3 sequence is CASSLVSGGIDEQFF. In nucleotides, the CDR3 is TGCGCCAGCAGCTTGGTGTCGGGGGGTATAGATGAGCAGTTCTTC.

The J gene is TRBJ1-5, the V gene TRBV2, with D possibly TRBD1 on 5 matching bases. Germline CDR1 reads SNHLY; CDR2 reads FYNNEI. The CDR3 is 14 residues long. Trimming stripped 7 bases from V and 1 base from J, with 11 bases between. CDR3 region: CASTGTFSNQPQHF. In nucleotides, the CDR3 is TGTGCCAGCACCGGGACTTTCAGCAATCAGCCCCAGCATTTT.

This clone was found once. V usage is TRBV7-2 and J usage is TRBJ1-1; D gene unclear. Trimming cost V 6 bases and J 0 bases, with 8 bases left between them. Germline V gene data show CDR1 as SGHTA and CDR2 as FQGNSA. This CDR3 comprises 13 residues. This CDR3 is CASSWSLNTEAFF. CDR3 sequence (DNA): TGTGCCAGCAGTTGGTCTTTGAACACTGAAGCTTTCTTT. Complete variable domain (other parts from reference TRBV7-2 and TRBJ1-1): GAGVSQSPSNKVTEKGKDVELRCDPISGHTALYWYRQSLGQGLEFLIYFQGNSAPDKSGLPSDRFSAERTGGSVSTLTIQRTQQEDSAVYLCASSWSLNTEAFFGQGTRLTVV.

This clone was seen more than once but under ten times. The chain is built from TRBV7-8 and TRBJ2-7; 8 positions match TRBD1. Germline V gives CDR1 SGHVS, CDR2 FQNEAQ. J was trimmed by 2 bases and V by 1 base; bases with no gene match: 1. The CDR3 extends over 14 amino acids. In nucleotides, the CDR3 is TGTGCCAGCAGCTTAGGGACAGGGCCCTACGAGCAGTACTTC. Its protein product is CASSLGTGPYEQYF.

The chain combines TRBV27 with TRBJ2-6; TRBD1 matches at 9 bases. J was trimmed by 1 base and V by 3 bases; bases with no gene match: 19. The CDR3 totals 22 residues. Germline CDR1 MNHEY, CDR2 SMNVEV (reference sequence). For the CDR3, the DNA is TGTGCCAGCAGTTTGGTCCCACAGGGGGCGAGGCCTCATTCTTCTGGGGCCAACGTCCTGACTTTC. Translated, it gives CASSLVPQGARPHSSGANVLTF.

The rearrangement uses TRBV5-1 and TRBJ1-2, with 9 bases aligning to TRBD1. V shed 0 bases and J 7 bases; nucleotides not matched to a gene: 10. Germline-derived CDR1 and CDR2 are SGHRS and YFSETQ. The CDR3 covers 16 residues. The CDR3 sequence is CASSLAGWGTGSGYTF. The CDR3 nucleotides are TGCGCCAGCAGCTTGGCTGGATGGGGGACAGGGAGTGGCTACACCTTC.

The chain couples TRBV7-3 to TRBJ1-5; no reliable D call. The germline gives CDR1 SGHTA, CDR2 FQGTGA. The CDR3 length is 14 residues. The ends were cut back, 2 bases at V and 1 base at J, with 6 bases in the middle. The CDR3 here is CASSLGTSNQPQHF. CDR3 bases: TGTGCCAGCAGCTTAGGAACGAGCAATCAGCCCCAGCATTTT.

V usage is TRBV20-1 and J usage is TRBJ1-1; D is unresolved. The CDR3 extends over 11 amino acids. Germline assignment: CDR1 DFQATT and CDR2 SNEGSKA (reference sequence). V was clipped by 4 bases and J by 5 bases, with 8 bases between them. As DNA, the CDR3 is TGCAGTGCTAAGGACGGGACTGAAGCTTTCTTT. This encodes CSAKDGTEAFF.

This chain connects TRBV9 to TRBJ2-2; D unclear. The V and J ends lost 0 bases and 0 bases respectively, with 9 bases between them. From germline, CDR1 is SGDLS and CDR2 YYNGEE. This CDR3 comprises 16 residues. The CDR3 region is CASSVDSSANTGELFF. CDR3 coding DNA: TGTGCCAGCAGCGTAGACTCCTCCGCGAACACCGGGGAGCTGTTTTTT.

The chain recombines TRBV19 with TRBJ2-6, with D possibly being TRBD1 (5 bases). The CDR3 has 20 amino acids. V was clipped by 1 base and J by 2 bases, with 21 bases between them. Germline loops: CDR1 LNHDA, CDR2 SQIVND (reference sequence). The chain's CDR3 is CASSIGETDWRDTGANVLTF. For the CDR3, the DNA is TGTGCCAGTAGTATAGGCGAGACAGACTGGCGAGATACTGGGGCCAACGTCCTGACTTTC.

With respect to this clone: The same CDR3 can be traced to other DNA sequences in this sample. V gene TRBV12-3 or TRBV12-4 combines with J gene TRBJ1-2; D is possibly TRBD1 (5 bases). V lost 1 base and J 7 bases, leaving 7 bases between the germline ends. The CDR3 runs to 12 residues. The CDR3 region is CASSLGRGGYTF. CDR3 DNA sequence: TGTGCCAGCAGTTTAGGAAGGGGTGGCTACACCTTC.